These 17 T cell receptor beta chains were all obtained from the same sample, sequenced in a study of CD8 T cells in ankylosing spondylitis. TCRdb re-analysed the 5' RACE reads in MiXCR, keeping a single row per CDR3 protein. The table shows approximately 30,000 distinct CDR3 sequences, with about 7.2% occurring only once. What was sequenced was blood, either unsorted or a sorted T cell fraction (not recorded which). These receptors were collected from a male donor with ankylosing spondylitis or in good health (not recorded which).

This clonotype has at least ten counts. CDR3 loop: CASSEFSTGETQYF. CDR3 DNA: TGTGCCAGCAGTGAATTTTCTACGGGGGAGACCCAGTACTTC. J is TRBJ2-5 and V is TRBV25-1; possible D gene TRBD2, 5 bases. The CDR3 consists of 14 residues. In germline, CDR1 is MGHDK, CDR2 SYGVNS. The V gene lost 1 base and the J gene lost 5 bases, with 11 bases spanning the gap. Filled out from reference TRBV25-1 and TRBJ2-5, the complete variable domain reads EADIYQTPRYLVIGTGKKITLECSQTMGHDKMYWYQQDPGMELHLIHYSYGVNSTEKGDLSSESTVSRIRTEHFPLTLESARPSHTSQYLCASSEFSTGETQYFGPGTRLLVL.

This clonotype was recorded at least ten times. A much larger clone lies a single base off, so this may be a read error. This chain joins TRBV5-1 and TRBJ2-1; no reliable D call. The CDR3 covers 11 residues. The germline CDR1 and CDR2 sequences are SGHRS and YFSETQ. V lost 2 bases, J lost 7 bases, and 4 bases lay in between. The CDR3 reads CASSFVNEQFF. CDR3 coding DNA: TGCGCCAGCAGCTTCGTAAATGAGCAGTTCTTC.

This clonotype has a count of ten or more. J is TRBJ2-7 and V is TRBV12-3 or TRBV12-4; maybe TRBD2 (6 bases). This CDR3 has 12 amino acids. With 5 bases removed from V and 7 bases from J, the gap between germline ends came to 12 bases. The CDR3 bases are TGTGCCAGCAGTCGACTAGTTGAGGAGCAGTACTTC. Protein: CASSRLVEEQYF.

This clonotype was found many times. CDR3 in amino acids: CARDSDRNTEAFF. The CDR3 nucleotides are TGTGCCAGAGACTCCGACAGGAACACTGAAGCTTTCTTT. V and J are TRBV2 and TRBJ1-1, with D possibly matching TRBD1 (5 bases). This CDR3 spans 13 amino acids. V shed 9 bases and J shed 1 base, with 12 bases lying between them. CDR1 and CDR2 (germline): SNHLY, FYNNEI.

This clonotype was detected many times. This chain links TRBV29-1 with TRBJ2-5; no clear D gene. The CDR3 has 12 residues. Trimming took off 4 bases at V and 1 base at J, with 7 bases between the two ends. The germline CDR1 and CDR2 sequences are SQVTM and ANQGSEA. DNA for the CDR3: TGCAGCGTTGGGCCGCCCCAAGAGACCCAGTACTTC. Translated, it gives CSVGPPQETQYF.

The chain carries TRBV7-3 and TRBJ2-7; TRBD1 agrees at 8 bases. Unmatched junction bases numbered 3, after V lost 5 bases and J lost 0 bases. CDR1 is SGHTA, CDR2 FQGTGA, per germline. This CDR3 has 14 amino acids. The CDR3 bases are TGTGCCAGCAGCCCCGGGACAGGCTCCTACGAGCAGTACTTC. Residues: CASSPGTGSYEQYF. Complete variable domain (other parts from reference TRBV7-3 and TRBJ2-7): GAGVSQTPSNKVTEKGKYVELRCDPISGHTALYWYRQSLGQGPEFLIYFQGTGAADDSGLPNDRFFAVRPEGSVSTLKIQRTERGDSAVYLCASSPGTGSYEQYFGPGTRLTVT.

On this clonotype itself: This may stem from a read error, because a much larger clone lies one nucleotide away. The chain recombines TRBV12-3 or TRBV12-4 with TRBJ2-3, with 7 positions matching TRBD2. CDR3 size: 19 residues. The ends lost 2 bases at V and 2 bases at J; junction bases unmatched: 16. DNA for the CDR3: TGTGCCAGCAGTTTATTTGAGGTCATGGCTAGCGGAAACACAGATACGCAGTATTTT. This encodes CASSLFEVMASGNTDTQYF.

The chain links TRBV7-8 to TRBJ1-1, with 7 bases that match TRBD1. Germline lookup yields CDR1 SGHVS and CDR2 FQNEAQ. V lost 7 bases to trimming and J lost 5 bases; unmatched junction nucleotides: 13. CDR3 length equals 15 residues. This chain's CDR3 is CASTLLLEGATEAFF. CDR3 DNA sequence: TGTGCCAGCACCCTACTACTGGAGGGGGCTACTGAAGCTTTCTTT.

The chain couples TRBV7-2 to TRBJ1-5; no definite D call. V lost 8 bases and J 8 bases, leaving 16 bases between the germline ends. Germline V lookup: CDR1 SGHTA, CDR2 FQGNSA. The CDR3 contains 13 residues. The chain's CDR3 is CASRRQWEEPQHF. Written as DNA, the CDR3 is TGTGCCAGCCGTCGGCAGTGGGAGGAGCCCCAGCATTTT.

This clonotype was detected ten times or more. The gene calls are TRBV30 and TRBJ2-7; D is ambiguous. The germline V and J ends were trimmed by 3 bases and 3 bases, with 18 bases remaining between them. Germline V lookup: CDR1 GTSNPN, CDR2 SVGIG (reference sequence). The CDR3 has 15 amino acids. In DNA form, the CDR3 reads TGTGCCTGGAGGCCAGGAGTTGGGTTATACTACGAGCAGTACTTC. Its translation: CAWRPGVGLYYEQYF. Supplemented by reference TRBV30 and TRBJ2-7, the full variable domain reads SQTIHQWPATLVQPVGSPLSLECTVEGTSNPNLYWYRQAAGRGLQLLFYSVGIGQISSEVPQNLSASRPQDRQFILSSKKLLLSDSGFYLCAWRPGVGLYYEQYFGPGTRLTVT.

The sample holds many counts of this clonotype. The J gene is TRBJ2-3, the V gene TRBV3-1; 8 bases align to TRBD1. The CDR3 is made up of 15 amino acids. The trim removed 3 bases at V and 4 bases at J, leaving 6 bases unmatched. The V gene's germline CDR1 is LGHDT and CDR2 YNNKEL (reference sequence). CDR3 bases: TGTGCCAGCAGCCAGGGGCCACAGGGGGCAGATACGCAGTATTTT. This gives the protein CASSQGPQGADTQYF.

This clonotype showed up many times. One end of the junction is discordant with germline, which a read error may explain. The chain couples TRBV5-1 to TRBJ2-3; D uncertain. Germline V gives CDR1 SGHRS, CDR2 YFSETQ. The CDR3 totals 15 residues. For the CDR3, the DNA is TGCGCCAGCAGTTTGGATGGGTATTCCACAGATACGCAGTATTTT. Translation gives CASSLDGYSTDTQYF.

The table lists this clonotype with many counts. V and J are TRBV20-1 and TRBJ2-3; weak D call: TRBD2 (5 bases). The CDR3 has 16 residues. V lost 1 base to trimming and J lost 0 bases, with 14 bases between them. Germline lookup yields CDR1 DFQATT and CDR2 SNEGSKA (reference sequence). The CDR3 nucleotides read TGCAGTGCTAGAGGGACTCAATCCTCTAGCACAGATACGCAGTATTTT. Protein: CSARGTQSSSTDTQYF.

Ten or more counts support this clonotype. V and J are TRBV7-3 and TRBJ1-2, with 8 bases identical to TRBD1. This CDR3 is built from 13 residues. Trimming at V came to 5 bases and at J to 5 bases, leaving 4 bases not matched to a gene. Per germline, CDR1 SGHTA and CDR2 FQGTGA. The CDR3 DNA follows: TGTGCCAGCAGCGCCGACAGGGGATATGGCTACACCTTC. Amino acid sequence: CASSADRGYGYTF.

This clonotype was found many times. The DNA of the CDR3 is TGCAGTGCTAGAGAGACTAGCGGCCTCTACGAGCAGTACTTC. Its translation: CSARETSGLYEQYF. V and J are TRBV20-1 and TRBJ2-7, with 9 bases fitting TRBD2. In germline, CDR1 is DFQATT, CDR2 SNEGSKA (reference sequence). There are 14 residues in the CDR3. V was pared by 0 bases and J by 3 bases, with 3 bases of the junction left unmatched.

This clonotype has more than one count but fewer than ten. V and J are TRBV9 and TRBJ2-3; no clear D gene. V was clipped by 4 bases and J by 1 base, with 13 bases between them. The CDR3 sequence is 15 residues long. CDR1 is SGDLS, CDR2 YYNGEE, per germline. The CDR3 sequence: CASSPLAERTDTQYF. CDR3 nucleotide sequence: TGTGCCAGCAGCCCTTTGGCAGAGCGCACAGATACGCAGTATTTT.

This clonotype was counted ten times or more. J is TRBJ2-1 and V is TRBV4-2; TRBD2 matches at 13 bases. Germline V CDR1 and CDR2: LGHNA, YNFKEQ. This CDR3 spans 18 amino acids. J gave up 7 bases and V 6 bases, and 15 bases lay outside the gene matches. This chain's CDR3 is CASRSTHTGTSGINEQFF. In nucleotides, the CDR3 is TGTGCCAGCAGGTCCACGCACACCGGGACTAGCGGGATTAATGAGCAGTTCTTC.